This is a list of T cell receptor beta chains from one sample in a study of blood T cell repertoires in COVID-19. Using immunoSEQ multiplex PCR, the repertoire was profiled, and TCRdb retains in-frame clones only, with some absent. The sample has about 180,000 clones, around 89% seen once. Sequenced: peripheral blood. These receptors were collected from a woman under 40 with acute or convalescent COVID-19. The CDR3 runs from the conserved cysteine through the conserved F or W. The D gene is left open where the match is weak. Some rows have no size entry. The others give once, few or many, or a class for an expanded clone.

clone_size	v_call	j_call	d_call	cdr3_nt	cdr3_aa
NA	TRBV27	TRBJ2-2	TRBD2	TGTGCCAGCAGTTTACGCCGGACTAGCGCCGGGGAGCTGTTTTTT	CASSLRRTSAGELFF
NA	TRBV13	TRBJ2-7	NA	TGTGCCAGCAGCTCCTCCCCCTTTACGGTAAGCTCCTACGAGCAGTACTTC	CASSSSPFTVSSYEQYF
once	TRBV4-1	TRBJ1-6	NA	TGCGCCAGCAGGATAGGGGATAATTCACCCCTCCACTTT	CASRIGDNSPLHF
NA	TRBV10-2	TRBJ2-1	NA	TGCGCCAGCCGAGGTCCGGCCGGGTCCTATGAGCAGTTCTTC	CASRGPAGSYEQFF
NA	TRBV27	TRBJ1-5	NA	TGTGCCAGCAGTTTAGTGGGGCAATACAATCAGCCCCAGCATTTT	CASSLVGQYNQPQHF
NA	TRBV7-2	TRBJ1-6	NA	TGTGCCAGCAGCCTCCGTGCAGGGCGAGACTCACCCCTCCACTTT	CASSLRAGRDSPLHF
once	TRBV11-2	TRBJ2-3	NA	TGTGCCAGCAGCTTAGGGGGCTGGGCCACAGATACGCAGTATTTT	CASSLGGWATDTQYF
once	TRBV13	TRBJ1-2	TRBD1	TGTGCCAGCAGCTTAGGAACAGGGGTCCACACCTTC	CASSLGTGVHTF
once	TRBV5-1	TRBJ2-3	NA	TGCGCCAGCAGGGAATTAGCGAGCGAGAGCACAGATACGCAGTATTTT	CASRELASESTDTQYF
NA	TRBV28	TRBJ1-1	TRBD1	TGTGCCAGCAGTTCCGTGGACAGGGAAAATGAGGAGAGGGACTTT	CASSSVDRENEERDF
NA	TRBV9	TRBJ1-6	TRBD1	TGTGCCAGCAGCCCCCGGACAGGGCATAATTCACCCCTCCACTTT	CASSPRTGHNSPLHF
NA	TRBV14	TRBJ2-7	TRBD2	TGTGCCAGCAGCCAGCCGGCGGGAGGGTTCAACGAGCAGTACTTC	CASSQPAGGFNEQYF
once	TRBV27	TRBJ2-6	NA	TGTGCCAGCAAGTCAGGCGTCGTGGCCAACGTCCTGACTTTC	CASKSGVVANVLTF
NA	TRBV7-2	TRBJ2-1	NA	TGTGCCAGCAGCATTTATGCTCAAGGGGGTGAGCAGTTCTTC	CASSIYAQGGEQFF
NA	TRBV5-6	TRBJ2-1	NA	TGTGCCAGCAGGAGGATAGCCCAATACAATGAGCAGTTCTTC	CASRRIAQYNEQFF
NA	TRBV15	TRBJ1-5	TRBD1	TGTGCCACCAGCAAGGGACAGGGGTCGTTGGCCCAGCATTTT	CATSKGQGSLAQHF
NA	TRBV2	TRBJ1-1	TRBD1	TGTGCCAGCGGGACAGGGCAGAACACTGAAGCTTTCTTT	CASGTGQNTEAFF
once	TRBV5-6	TRBJ2-4	NA	TGTGCCAGCAGCTCTCCAACGAGCATTCAGTACTTC	CASSSPTSIQYF
NA	TRBV11-2	TRBJ2-1	NA	TGTGCCAGCAGCTTATCGGCGGATACCCACAATGAGCAGTTCTTC	CASSLSADTHNEQFF
NA	TRBV19	TRBJ1-5	TRBD1	TGTGCCAGTAGTATGTGGGGGACAGCCGATCAGCCCCAGCATTTT	CASSMWGTADQPQHF
NA	TRBV20-1	TRBJ2-7	NA	TGCAGTGCTAGGAGCGGCTACGAGCAGTACTTC	CSARSGYEQYF
NA	TRBV7-2	TRBJ2-6	NA	TGTGCCAGCAGCGGAGGACCAGCCAGCTCTGGGGCCAACGTCCTGACTTTC	CASSGGPASSGANVLTF
NA	TRBV13	TRBJ1-1	NA	TGTGCCAGCAGCTTAGTGGCCACAGAAGCTTTCTTT	CASSLVATEAFF
once	TRBV2	TRBJ2-2	TRBD2	TGTGCCAGCACTAGCGGGAGGAACACCGGGGAGCTGTTTTTT	CASTSGRNTGELFF
NA	TRBV11-2	TRBJ1-1	NA	TGTGCCAGCAGCTTAGAGGGAGTTATGAACACTGAAGCTTTCTTT	CASSLEGVMNTEAFF
NA	TRBV7-2	TRBJ1-2	NA	TGTGCCAGCAGCTTAGGGCGGGTTTATGGCTACACCTTC	CASSLGRVYGYTF
NA	TRBV27	TRBJ2-7	TRBD2	TGTGCCAGCGGGACTACCTACGAGCAGTACTTC	CASGTTYEQYF
NA	TRBV29-1	TRBJ2-3	NA	TGCAGCGTTGGCCAACAGGGACCATCTACGCAGTATTTT	CSVGQQGPSTQYF
NA	TRBV19	TRBJ1-5	TRBD1	TGTGCCAGTACCTTACAGGGGGCAGGGCAGCCCCAGCATTTT	CASTLQGAGQPQHF
NA	TRBV28	TRBJ2-7	TRBD1	TGTGCCAGCAGTTCTGGACAGGGCCCTTATAAGTACTTC	CASSSGQGPYKYF
NA	TRBV27	TRBJ2-3	NA	TGTGCCAGCAGTTCAGGTAGCACAGATACGCAGTATTTT	CASSSGSTDTQYF
NA	TRBV6-1	TRBJ2-7	NA	TGTGCCAGCAGTGAAGGAGTCTACGAGCAGTACTTC	CASSEGVYEQYF
NA	TRBV3-1/TRBV3-2	TRBJ2-5	NA	TGTGCCAGCGCAACGGGAGAGCTCCAGACCCAGTACTTC	CASATGELQTQYF
NA	TRBV11-2	TRBJ2-7	TRBD2	TGTGCCAGCAGCTTAGAAGGTGCGGGAGTTCTCTACGAGCAGTACTTC	CASSLEGAGVLYEQYF
once	TRBV28	TRBJ2-1	NA	TGTGCCAGCAGCCCCCCGGGACTTCTTGCGGGTGAGCAGTTCTTC	CASSPPGLLAGEQFF
NA	TRBV12-2	TRBJ1-2	NA	TGTGCAAGTCGCTTAGAGGCGGGGCCTCCTTTC	CASRLEAGPPF
once	TRBV11-2	TRBJ1-4	TRBD1	TGTGCCAGCAGCCTCAGACAGGGGGCGCTGGAAAAACTGTTTTTT	CASSLRQGALEKLFF
NA	TRBV7-9	TRBJ1-2	TRBD1	TGTGCCAGCAGGCCGCAGTCAGGGGGCGTTGGCTATGGCTACACCTTC	CASRPQSGGVGYGYTF
NA	TRBV18	TRBJ2-1	NA	TGTGCCAGCTCACTCGCGACTGGAAATGAGCAGTTCTTC	CASSLATGNEQFF
once	TRBV28	TRBJ1-4	NA	TGTGCCAGCAGTTTATGGCGAGAAAAACTGTTTTTT	CASSLWREKLFF
NA	TRBV28	TRBJ1-3	NA	TGTGCCAGCAGTTTATTGGGGGGCTCTGGAAACACCATATATTTT	CASSLLGGSGNTIYF
NA	TRBV14	TRBJ2-7	TRBD1	TGTGCCAGCAGCCTCCGACAGGGGGATTCCTACGAGCAGTACTTC	CASSLRQGDSYEQYF
NA	TRBV27	TRBJ2-1	TRBD2	TGTGCCAGCAGCTGGACCGGGACTAGTTTCCATGAGCAGTTCTTC	CASSWTGTSFHEQFF